This entry lists 10 T cell receptor beta chains sequenced from one sample in a study of neoadjuvant anti-PD-1 for oral cavity cancer. Here immunoSEQ multiplex PCR was the method, and the copy in TCRdb shows in-frame clones only, minus some. Of about 72,000 clones in the sample, around four fifths were seen once. The source material was PBMCs, sampled before nivolumab (anti-PD-1) treatment. The receptors derive from a person aged 35 to 85 with oral cavity squamous cell carcinoma.

This sequence joins TRBV4-1 and TRBJ1-5; tentatively, D is TRBD1 (5 bases). V gave up 0 bases and J gave up 1 base, with 16 bases separating them. This CDR3 contains 18 residues. In germline, CDR1 is MGHRA, CDR2 YSYEKL. CDR3 coding DNA: TGCGCCAGCAGCCAAGATGGGAACCCGGGACCGAGCAATCAGCCCCAGCATTTT. Translation gives CASSQDGNPGPSNQPQHF.

The CDR3 spells CASSPWDRGSTGELFF. CDR3 DNA sequence: TGTGCCAGCAGCCCTTGGGACAGGGGGAGCACCGGGGAGCTGTTTTTT. The genes are TRBV9 and TRBJ2-2; TRBD1 agrees at 11 bases. The CDR3 loop spans 16 amino acids. Germline CDR1 and CDR2: SGDLS and YYNGEE. The junction had 6 bases not matched to a gene; V was cut back by 4 bases and J by 4 bases.

The chain carries TRBV30 and TRBJ1-5; TRBD1 might be the D (5 bases). The CDR3 is 14 residues long. Germline V gene sequence: CDR1 GTSNPN, CDR2 SVGIG (reference sequence). V lost 2 bases, J lost 1 base, and 9 bases lay in between. The CDR3 loop reads CAWSSGGSNQPQHF. Here the CDR3 DNA reads TGTGCCTGGAGTAGTGGGGGGAGCAATCAGCCCCAGCATTTT. The full variable domain, in which reference TRBV30 and TRBJ1-5 provide the parts outside the CDR3, is SQTIHQWPATLVQPVGSPLSLECTVEGTSNPNLYWYRQAAGRGLQLLFYSVGIGQISSEVPQNLSASRPQDRQFILSSKKLLLSDSGFYLCAWSSGGSNQPQHFGDGTRLSIL.

The J gene is TRBJ1-1, the V gene TRBV29-1; 7 bases map to TRBD1. V lost 0 bases to trimming and J lost 3 bases; unmatched junction nucleotides: 7. This CDR3 comprises 15 residues. Germline V gives CDR1 SQVTM, CDR2 ANQGSEA. The DNA of the CDR3 is TGCAGCGTTGAAGAGATAAGGGACAGAGACACTGAAGCTTTCTTT. It encodes CSVEEIRDRDTEAFF. The variable domain in full, with the rest retrieved from reference TRBV29-1 and TRBJ1-1, is SAVISQKPSRDICQRGTSLTIQCQVDSQVTMMFWYRQQPGQSLTLIATANQGSEATYESGFVIDKFPISRPNLTFSTLTVSNMSPEDSSIYLCSVEEIRDRDTEAFFGQGTRLTVV.

This chain connects TRBV5-1 to TRBJ2-1; tentative D call: TRBD1 (5 bases). V was cut by 5 bases and J by 3 bases, with 9 bases left in between. CDR3 length: 13 amino acids. CDR1 and CDR2 (germline): SGHRS, YFSETQ. CDR3 sequence: CASSPDSYNEQFF. The CDR3 region has the DNA TGCGCCAGCAGTCCCGACAGCTACAATGAGCAGTTCTTC.

The chain is built from TRBV19 and TRBJ2-1, with a weak D call TRBD2 (5 bases). Germline loops: CDR1 LNHDA, CDR2 SQIVND (reference sequence). The CDR3 has 14 amino acids. V was shortened by 7 bases and J by 6 bases, with 16 bases between the two germline ends. The CDR3 DNA sequence: TGTGCCAGTAACAATGACTACCGAGCCAATGAGCAGTTCTTC. Protein: CASNNDYRANEQFF.

The V gene is TRBV27, the J gene TRBJ1-4; TRBD1 might be the D (5 bases). Trimming stripped 5 bases from V and 0 bases from J, with 10 bases between. The CDR3 has 15 amino acids. Germline V gene sequence: CDR1 MNHEY, CDR2 SMNVEV (reference sequence). Written as DNA, the CDR3 is TGTGCCAGCAGTCGGGGGAGAACAACTAATGAAAAACTGTTTTTT. It codes for CASSRGRTTNEKLFF. Using reference TRBV27 and TRBJ1-4 for the parts outside the CDR3, the full variable domain is EAQVTQNPRYLITVTGKKLTVTCSQNMNHEYMSWYRQDPGLGLRQIYYSMNVEVTDKGDVPEGYKVSRKEKRNFPLILESPSPNQTSLYFCASSRGRTTNEKLFFGSGTQLSVL.

This clone was seen a single time. This chain links TRBV27 with TRBJ1-1; D is uncertain. Trimming cost V 8 bases and J 8 bases, with 18 bases left between them. The CDR3 length is 13 residues. Germline assignment: CDR1 MNHEY and CDR2 SMNVEV (reference sequence). Written as DNA, the CDR3 is TGTGCCAGCTTACCACGGGCGGGCAGGGAAGCTTTCTTT. Translating gives CASLPRAGREAFF.

The rearrangement uses TRBV29-1 and TRBJ1-2; D is possibly TRBD1 (5 bases). The CDR3 length is 12 residues. V lost 8 bases and J lost 8, with 18 bases in between. Germline V gene lookup returns CDR1 SQVTM and CDR2 ANQGSEA. The CDR3 reads CSSWGGIQGYTF. Written as DNA, the CDR3 is TGCAGCTCCTGGGGGGGGATTCAGGGCTACACCTTC.

CDR3 residues: CASSMAGALIAGYTF. CDR3 nucleotide sequence: TGTGCCAGTAGTATGGCAGGGGCGCTTATCGCTGGCTACACCTTC. The chain has TRBV19 and TRBJ1-2; D perhaps matches TRBD1 (6 bases). Germline-derived CDR1 and CDR2 are LNHDA and SQIVND (reference sequence). The CDR3 runs 15 residues. V dropped 3 bases and J dropped 7 bases, with 18 bases sitting between them.